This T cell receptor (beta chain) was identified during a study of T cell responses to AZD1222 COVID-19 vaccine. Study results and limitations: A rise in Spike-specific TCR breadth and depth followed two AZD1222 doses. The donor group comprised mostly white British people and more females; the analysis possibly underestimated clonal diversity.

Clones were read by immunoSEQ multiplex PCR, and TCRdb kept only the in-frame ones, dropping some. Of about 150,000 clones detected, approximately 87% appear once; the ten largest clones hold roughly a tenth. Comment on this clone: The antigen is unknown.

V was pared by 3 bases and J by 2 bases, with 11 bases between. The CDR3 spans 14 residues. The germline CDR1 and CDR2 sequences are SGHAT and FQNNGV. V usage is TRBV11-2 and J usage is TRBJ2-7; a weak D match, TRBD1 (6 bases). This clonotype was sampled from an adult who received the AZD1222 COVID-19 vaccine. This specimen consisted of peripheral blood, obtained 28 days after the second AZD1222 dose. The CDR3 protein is CASSLVSGAYEQYF. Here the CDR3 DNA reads TGTGCCAGCAGCTTGGTTTCAGGGGCCTACGAGCAGTACTTC.